This TCR beta chain was sequenced in a study of blood T cell repertoires in COVID-19. Measured with immunoSEQ multiplex PCR; TCRdb has only the in-frame clones, and not every one. Of about 300,000 clones listed, about 90% were seen once; the top ten hold around 5.9%. Trimming pared 3 bases from V and 7 bases from J, leaving 12 bases between. The CDR3 has 13 residues. Germline CDR1 and CDR2: LNHDA and SQIVND (reference sequence). Material for sequencing was PBMCs or T cells enriched from blood (not recorded which). V gene TRBV19 combines with J gene TRBJ1-2; maybe TRBD1 (5 bases). The clonotype comes from a woman between 25 and 40 years old who had recovered from COVID-19. Written as DNA, the CDR3 is TGTGCCAGTAGTATTCAGGGTTCCACTGGCTACACCTTC. This encodes CASSIQGSTGYTF.